This TCR beta chain was identified in a study of blood T cell repertoires in COVID-19. The wider study: PBMCs, B-cell-depleted T cells, or T cells were the source of the cDNA or gDNA that made up the material.

In the original processing: Cell counts per sample came from amplifying reference gene primers. Profiling relied on immunoSEQ multiplex PCR, and the TCRdb table lists in-frame clones only, not all of them. From that table come the V and J calls and clone size; the DNA was used to work out D and trimming. The table has approximately 150,000 clones, roughly 84% seen once. Germline V gives CDR1 WNHNN, CDR2 SYGVQD (reference sequence). The V segment lost 1 base and the J segment 2 bases; nucleotides outside the gene matches: 12. The CDR3 consists of 19 residues. Sequencing was done on a sample of peripheral blood. The sequence derives from a man between 65 and 85 years old with acute or convalescent COVID-19. The V and J genes are TRBV10-1 and TRBJ2-1; 9 bases agree with TRBD2. In DNA, the CDR3 is TGCGCCAGCAGTGAGTTCCGCAAAAAGGGACTAGCTACCTACAATGAGCAGTTCTTC. Translated, it gives CASSEFRKKGLATYNEQFF.